One and the same sample provided the 9 T cell receptor beta chains below, sequenced in a study of pediatric ulcerative colitis. TCRdb keeps only in-frame clones here, not all; method: immunoSEQ multiplex PCR. The sample carries 55,000 to 75,000 clones, less than 90% recorded once. Sequencing input: blood. These receptors were collected from a boy younger than 18 with severe ulcerative colitis.

This clone has only a few counts. At one of its ends the junction is not consistent with the germline gene, which may arise from a read error. This rearrangement joins TRBV13 to TRBJ1-1, with D possibly matching TRBD1 (5 bases). The germline gives CDR1 PRHDT, CDR2 FYEKMQ (reference sequence). The CDR3 is 12 residues long. The CDR3 is CASTLEGLPAFF. DNA of the CDR3: TGTGCCAGCACCTTAGAGGGACTCCCAGCTTTCTTT.

The rearrangement uses TRBV7-2 and TRBJ2-7, with 7 bases identical to TRBD1. This CDR3 comprises 15 residues. Unmatched junction bases numbered 5, after V lost 2 bases and J lost 1 base. Germline V gene data show CDR1 as SGHTA and CDR2 as FQGNSA. CDR3 DNA sequence: TGTGCCAGCAGCTTATCACAGGGGTTATCCTACGAGCAGTACTTC. This encodes CASSLSQGLSYEQYF.

This clone showed up just once. This chain links TRBV28 with TRBJ2-5; tentatively, D is TRBD1 or TRBD2 (6 bases each). The CDR3 is 15 amino acids. The V gene's germline CDR1 is MDHEN and CDR2 SYDVKM. V was clipped by 8 bases and J by 2 bases, with 18 bases between them. The CDR3 spells CASAEQGGKQETQYF. The CDR3 DNA reads TGTGCCAGCGCCGAACAGGGAGGAAAACAAGAGACCCAGTACTTC.

V and J are TRBV6-5 and TRBJ2-1; D unclear. Trimming left V 6 bases short and J 10 bases short, with 19 bases between. CDR3 length: 14 residues. From germline, CDR1 is MNHEY and CDR2 SVGAGI. CDR3 sequence reads: CASRRTDDCCEQFF. The CDR3 DNA follows: TGTGCCAGCAGACGTACAGACGATTGTTGCGAGCAGTTCTTC.

V usage is TRBV4-3 and J usage is TRBJ1-1; D is undetermined. V shed 5 bases and J shed 4 bases, with 11 bases lying between them. CDR1 and CDR2 (germline): LGHNA, YSLEER. CDR3 length equals 13 residues. The CDR3 is CASSYGRGTEAFF. The CDR3 DNA reads as TGCGCCAGCAGCTACGGAAGAGGCACTGAAGCTTTCTTT.

This chain connects TRBV29-1 to TRBJ2-2, with 8 nucleotides matching TRBD2. V was clipped by 7 bases and J by 5 bases; unmatched bases: 9. Germline CDR1 is SQVTM and CDR2 is ANQGSEA. The CDR3 covers 14 residues. The CDR3 DNA is TGCAGCGCCAATGCCCCTAGCGGGACCGGGGAGCTGTTTTTT. Amino acids: CSANAPSGTGELFF.

The chain joins TRBV6-5 to TRBJ1-4; no firm D call. The ends were cut back, 9 bases at V and 0 bases at J, with 14 bases in the middle. This CDR3 is built from 15 residues. The germline V gene has CDR1 MNHEY and CDR2 SVGAGI. The CDR3, as DNA: TGTGCCAGTAGACCAGTGGCGGCAACTAATGAAAAACTGTTTTTT. This encodes CASRPVAATNEKLFF.

This chain links TRBV4-3 with TRBJ2-1; no reliable D call. The CDR3 runs to 15 residues. The germline CDR1 and CDR2 sequences are LGHNA and YSLEER. V lost 4 bases, J lost 0 bases, and 10 bases lay in between. CDR3 bases: TGCGCCAGCAGCCCTCCCGGTGTCTCCTACAATGAGCAGTTCTTC. It codes for CASSPPGVSYNEQFF.

The chain carries TRBV2 and TRBJ2-3; 14 bases fit TRBD2. This CDR3 is built from 22 residues. The V gene end was trimmed by 1 base and the J gene end by 2 bases; junction bases not matched to a gene: 17. Germline V CDR1 and CDR2: SNHLY, FYNNEI. DNA of the CDR3: TGTGCCAGCAGTGAAGAAGGCATTGGGACAGGGGGACTAGCGGGAGCCACAGATACGCAGTATTTT. Protein product: CASSEEGIGTGGLAGATDTQYF.